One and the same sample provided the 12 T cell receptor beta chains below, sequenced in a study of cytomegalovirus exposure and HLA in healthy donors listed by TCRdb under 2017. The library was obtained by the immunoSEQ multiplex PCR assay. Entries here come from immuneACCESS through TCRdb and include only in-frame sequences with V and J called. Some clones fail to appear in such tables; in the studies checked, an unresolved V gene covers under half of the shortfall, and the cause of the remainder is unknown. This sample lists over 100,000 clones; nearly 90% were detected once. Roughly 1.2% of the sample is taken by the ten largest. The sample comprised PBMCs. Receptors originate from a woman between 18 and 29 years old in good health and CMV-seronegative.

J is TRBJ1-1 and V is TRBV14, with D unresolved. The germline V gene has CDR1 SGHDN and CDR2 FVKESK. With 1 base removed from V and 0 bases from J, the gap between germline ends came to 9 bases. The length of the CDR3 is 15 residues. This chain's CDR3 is CASSQVPGVNTEAFF. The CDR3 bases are TGTGCCAGCAGCCAAGTACCCGGAGTGAACACTGAAGCTTTCTTT.

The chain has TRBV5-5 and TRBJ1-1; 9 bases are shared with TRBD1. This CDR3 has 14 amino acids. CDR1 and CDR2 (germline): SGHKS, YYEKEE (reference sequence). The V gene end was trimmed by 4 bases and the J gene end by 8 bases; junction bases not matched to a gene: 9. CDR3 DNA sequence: TGTGCCAGCAGCCCGGGACAGGGTCGAGAGGAAGCTTTCTTT. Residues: CASSPGQGREEAFF.

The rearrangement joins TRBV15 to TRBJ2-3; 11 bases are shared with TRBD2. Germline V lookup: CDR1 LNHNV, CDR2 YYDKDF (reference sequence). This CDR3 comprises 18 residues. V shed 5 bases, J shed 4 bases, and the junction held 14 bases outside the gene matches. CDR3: CATSVRSGGAVIADTQYF. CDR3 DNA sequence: TGTGCCACCAGCGTGCGTAGCGGGGGGGCCGTGATCGCAGATACGCAGTATTTT.

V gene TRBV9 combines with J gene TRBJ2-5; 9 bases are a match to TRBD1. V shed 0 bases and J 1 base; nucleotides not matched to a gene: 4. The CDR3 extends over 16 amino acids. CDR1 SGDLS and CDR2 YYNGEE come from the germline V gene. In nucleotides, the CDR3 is TGTGCCAGCAGCGTAGACGGGACAGGGTTCCAAGAGACCCAGTACTTC. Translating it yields CASSVDGTGFQETQYF.

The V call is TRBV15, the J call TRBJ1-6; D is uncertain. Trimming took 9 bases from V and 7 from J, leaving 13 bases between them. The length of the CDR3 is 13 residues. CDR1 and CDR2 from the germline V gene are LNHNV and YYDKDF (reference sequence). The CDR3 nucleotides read TGTGCCACTTCTGAGGGCTTAAATTCACCCCTCCACTTT. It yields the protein CATSEGLNSPLHF.

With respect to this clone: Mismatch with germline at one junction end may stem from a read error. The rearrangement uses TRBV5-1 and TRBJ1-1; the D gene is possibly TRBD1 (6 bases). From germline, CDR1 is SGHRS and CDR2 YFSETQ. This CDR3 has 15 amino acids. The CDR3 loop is CASSKVGKGHLEAFF. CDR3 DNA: TGTGCCAGCAGCAAGGTCGGTAAGGGACATTTGGAGGCTTTCTTT.

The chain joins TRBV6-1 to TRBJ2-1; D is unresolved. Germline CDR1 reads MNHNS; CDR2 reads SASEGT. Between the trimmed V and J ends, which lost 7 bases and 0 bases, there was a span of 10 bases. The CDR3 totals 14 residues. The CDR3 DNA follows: TGTGCCAGCATAAGCTGGAGCTCCTACAATGAGCAGTTCTTC. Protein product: CASISWSSYNEQFF.

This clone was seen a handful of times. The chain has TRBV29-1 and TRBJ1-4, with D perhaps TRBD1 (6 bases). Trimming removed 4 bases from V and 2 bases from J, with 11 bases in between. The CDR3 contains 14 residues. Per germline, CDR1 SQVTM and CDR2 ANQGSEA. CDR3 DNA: TGCAGCGTTGGGGCTCAGGGGACTAATGAAAAACTGTTTTTT. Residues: CSVGAQGTNEKLFF.

CDR3 sequence: CASSLGVPLSTDTQYF. CDR3 nucleotide sequence: TGTGCCAGCAGCTTAGGGGTCCCCCTAAGCACAGATACGCAGTATTTT. V usage is TRBV13 and J usage is TRBJ2-3, with unresolved D. Germline V gene sequence: CDR1 PRHDT, CDR2 FYEKMQ (reference sequence). Trimming pared 0 bases from V and 0 bases from J, leaving 10 bases between. This CDR3 is built from 16 residues.

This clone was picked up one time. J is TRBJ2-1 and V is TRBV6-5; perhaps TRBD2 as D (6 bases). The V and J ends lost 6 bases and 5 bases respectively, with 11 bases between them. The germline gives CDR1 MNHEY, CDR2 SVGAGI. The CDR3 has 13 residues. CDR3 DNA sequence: TGTGCCAGCAGATTGGGACTGGACAATGAGCAGTTCTTC. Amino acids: CASRLGLDNEQFF.

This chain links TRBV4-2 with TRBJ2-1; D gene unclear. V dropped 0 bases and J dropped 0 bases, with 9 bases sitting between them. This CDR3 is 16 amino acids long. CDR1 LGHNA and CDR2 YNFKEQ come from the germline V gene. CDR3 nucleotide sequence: TGTGCCAGCAGCCAAGATACGGCTAGCTCCTACAATGAGCAGTTCTTC. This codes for CASSQDTASSYNEQFF.

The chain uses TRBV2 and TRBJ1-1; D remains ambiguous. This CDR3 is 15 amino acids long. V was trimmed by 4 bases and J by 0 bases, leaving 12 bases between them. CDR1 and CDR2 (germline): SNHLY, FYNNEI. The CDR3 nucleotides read TGTGCCAGCAGTGGCGGAAGGATCATGAACACTGAAGCTTTCTTT. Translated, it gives CASSGGRIMNTEAFF.